The clone carrying this T cell receptor beta chain was seen a few times. Its antigen remains unidentified. The data originate from a study of spatial heterogeneity in lung cancer. Indicated time point: sample taken at primary tumor resection. Untreated early-stage non-small cell lung cancer patients, over 55 in total, were the donors. In each case, whole RNA from tumor, nontumor lung or frozen PBMC was sequenced unsorted. General study points: Ubiquitous expanded tumor TCRs appeared in blood more at resection than follow-up.

From germline, CDR1 is MNHEY and CDR2 SVGEGT. The ends were cut back, 5 bases at V and 6 bases at J, with 8 bases in the middle. CDR3 size: 12 residues. MiXCR, applied by TCRdb to the 5' RACE reads, yields one record per CDR3 protein. The profile shows some 55,000 distinct CDR3 sequences, under 7.5% of them singletons. Sample: PBMCs, taken at surgery. The receptor comes from a female donor with early-stage non-small cell lung cancer. This rearrangement joins TRBV6-2 or TRBV6-3 to TRBJ2-1, with D perhaps given as TRBD1 or TRBD2 (5 bases each). In DNA form, the CDR3 reads TGTGCCAGCAGTCGGGACGCCAATGAGCAGTTCTTC. It specifies CASSRDANEQFF.